The clone carrying this TCR beta chain has just one count. These data come from a study of blood T cell repertoires in COVID-19. Study-wide background: Acute and convalescent COVID-19 specimens originated in the United States, Italy and Spain. T cells, B-cell-depleted T cells, or PBMCs provided the cDNA or gDNA that served as material.

The authors' processing: Reference gene primer amplification yielded estimated nucleated cell counts. The table came from immunoSEQ multiplex PCR; TCRdb's copy has only in-frame clones and leaves some out. The V and J calls and clone size are taken from that table; D and trimming were inferred from the DNA. The sample records 50,000 to 70,000 clones, around 89% being singletons. Material for sequencing was peripheral blood. This TCR derives from a human donor with active COVID-19. The donor label of this sample is uncertain.

The CDR3 loop is CASSLAGTRSGETQYF. For the CDR3, the DNA is TGTGCCAGCAGCTTGGCCGGGACTAGAAGTGGAGAGACCCAGTACTTC. The rearrangement joins TRBV5-8 to TRBJ2-5, with 8 bases that match TRBD2. The CDR3 has 16 residues. The germline CDR1 and CDR2 sequences are SGHTS and YDEGEE. V lost 0 bases and J lost 4; bases outside the gene matches: 8.